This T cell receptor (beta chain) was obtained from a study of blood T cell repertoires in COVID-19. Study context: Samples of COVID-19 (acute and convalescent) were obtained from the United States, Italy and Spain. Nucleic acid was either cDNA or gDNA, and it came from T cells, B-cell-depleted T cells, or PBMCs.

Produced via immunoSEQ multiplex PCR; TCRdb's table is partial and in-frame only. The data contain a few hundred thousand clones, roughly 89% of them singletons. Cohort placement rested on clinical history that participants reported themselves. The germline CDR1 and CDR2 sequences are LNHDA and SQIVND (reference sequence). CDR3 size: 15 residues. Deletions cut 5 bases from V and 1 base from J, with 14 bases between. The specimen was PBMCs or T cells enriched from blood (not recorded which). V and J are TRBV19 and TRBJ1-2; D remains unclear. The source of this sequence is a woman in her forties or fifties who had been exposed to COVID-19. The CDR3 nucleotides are TGTGCCAGTAGTGCTAGCCGGGTGAATAACTATGGCTACACCTTC. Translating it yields CASSASRVNNYGYTF.